This T cell receptor (beta chain) was retrieved from a study of T cell repertoires in cytomegalovirus infection. Looking at the study overall: Based on public TCR beta signatures, there were indications of CMV infection and of a matching HLA type. Points from the study as a whole: There were carriers of CMV plus the relevant HLA, and cumulative public TCR beta family frequency identified them. There were HLA-C-restricted CMV-specific TCR beta clonotypes dominating the ex vivo response.

TCRdb reprocessed the reads with MiXCR, giving one entry per CDR3 protein. The data hold approximately 500,000 distinct CDR3 sequences, with about 17% observed a single time. The germline V gene encodes CDR1 DFQATT and CDR2 SNEGSKA (reference sequence). The CDR3 has 15 residues. The V gene lost 3 bases and the J gene lost 6 bases, with 20 bases spanning the gap. As regards this clonotype: Its antigen remains unidentified.

This TCR was sampled from a human donor in good health (CMV status not recorded). Some clones in this sample may be carry-over from other donors' samples. Sequencing was done on a sample of CD8+ T cells from PBMCs. This rearrangement joins TRBV20-1 to TRBJ1-2; a possible D gene is TRBD1 (6 bases). Here the CDR3 reads CSASFIGGAQNGYTF. The CDR3 nucleotides read TGCAGTGCTAGTTTTATTGGGGGGGCGCAGAATGGCTACACCTTC.